The 30 T cell receptor beta chains in this list originate from one sample, sequenced in a study of blood T cell repertoires in COVID-19. TCRdb's copy holds only in-frame clones and misses some; the assay was immunoSEQ multiplex PCR. The sample has 150,000 to 200,000 clones, approximately 80% seen once; the top ten hold over 10%. Sequenced: PBMCs or T cells enriched from blood (not recorded which). These receptors came from a woman aged 55-69 years who had recovered from COVID-19.

J is TRBJ2-3 and V is TRBV2; TRBD2 might be the D (6 bases). Between the trimmed V and J ends, which lost 8 bases and 3 bases, there was a span of 18 bases. The CDR3 consists of 15 residues. Germline CDR1 reads SNHLY; CDR2 reads FYNNEI. The CDR3 sequence is CASGRGLRLTDTQYF. The CDR3 DNA sequence: TGTGCCAGCGGACGGGGACTCAGACTAACAGATACGCAGTATTTT.

The J gene is TRBJ1-2, the V gene TRBV10-3, with D possibly being TRBD1 (5 bases). This CDR3 has 14 amino acids. The germline V gene encodes CDR1 ENHRY and CDR2 SYGVKD. Trimming cost V 2 bases and J 3 bases, with 10 bases left between them. In DNA form, the CDR3 reads TGTGCCATCAGTGAGCGGGGGTACGACTATGGCTACACCTTC. It yields the protein CAISERGYDYGYTF.

The chain links TRBV6-5 to TRBJ1-1; possible D gene TRBD1, 6 bases. The CDR3 spans 14 residues. With 0 bases removed from V and 11 bases from J, the gap between germline ends came to 16 bases. CDR1 is MNHEY, CDR2 SVGAGI, per germline. CDR3: CASSYSRDTRQAFF. The CDR3 DNA reads TGTGCCAGCAGTTACTCACGGGACACGCGGCAGGCTTTCTTT.

This rearrangement joins TRBV5-1 to TRBJ2-5; possible D gene TRBD2, 7 bases. Trimming took off 4 bases at V and 10 bases at J, with 23 bases between the two ends. The CDR3 loop spans 15 amino acids. Germline V gives CDR1 SGHRS, CDR2 YFSETQ. In DNA, the CDR3 is TGCGCCAGCAGCCCTAGGGGAGGGGGAGATCCGAACCAGTACTTC. Its translation: CASSPRGGGDPNQYF.

The chain joins TRBV7-9 to TRBJ1-1; D is unresolved. Trimming left V 3 bases short and J 3 bases short, with 8 bases between. The CDR3 covers 13 residues. CDR1 is SEHNR, CDR2 FQNEAQ, per germline (reference sequence). The CDR3 DNA sequence: TGTGCCAGCAGCTTGCAGGCATACACTGAAGCTTTCTTT. This sequence encodes CASSLQAYTEAFF.

The V gene is TRBV7-3, the J gene TRBJ1-2; 7 bases fit TRBD1. V gave up 0 bases and J gave up 8 bases; unmatched junction bases: 3. CDR1 is SGHTA and CDR2 is FQGTGA in the germline V gene. CDR3 size: 13 residues. CDR3 nucleotides: TGTGCCAGCAGCTTAACAAAGGGGGCAGGCTACACCTTC. This sequence encodes CASSLTKGAGYTF.

The CDR3 nucleotides are TGTGCCAGCTCGTGGGACAACGGGCCCTACGAGCAGTACTTC. This sequence encodes CASSWDNGPYEQYF. The chain couples TRBV6-5 to TRBJ2-7; possible D gene TRBD1, 6 bases. The V end was cut by 8 bases, the J end by 2 bases, with 16 bases between. CDR3 size: 14 residues. The germline V gene encodes CDR1 MNHEY and CDR2 SVGAGI.

The chain links TRBV5-4 to TRBJ1-6; D may be TRBD1 (6 bases). The CDR3 loop spans 14 amino acids. V shed 4 bases and J shed 8 bases, with 13 bases lying between them. Germline assignment: CDR1 SGHNT and CDR2 YYREEE (reference sequence). The CDR3 loop reads CASSSDGGYSPLHF. The DNA of the CDR3 is TGTGCCAGCAGCAGTGATGGGGGCTATTCACCCCTCCACTTT.

This clone showed up just once. V is TRBV25-1 and J is TRBJ1-3; 9 bases map to TRBD1. The V and J ends lost 5 bases and 2 bases, in that order; junction bases with no gene match: 4. The CDR3 has 15 residues. CDR1 and CDR2 (germline): MGHDK, SYGVNS. The DNA of the CDR3 is TGTGCCAGCAGTTTCCGGACAGGGGCTGGAAACACCATATATTTT. It yields the protein CASSFRTGAGNTIYF.

The genes are TRBV5-4 and TRBJ1-3; D call uncertain. The CDR3 is 13 amino acids. Germline V gene lookup returns CDR1 SGHNT and CDR2 YYREEE (reference sequence). The ends were cut back, 2 bases at V and 0 bases at J, with 3 bases in the middle. The CDR3 protein is CASSFYSGNTIYF. As DNA, the CDR3 is TGTGCCAGCAGCTTTTACTCTGGAAACACCATATATTTT. Full variable domain (remainder filled in from reference TRBV5-4 and TRBJ1-3): ETGVTQSPTHLIKTRGQQVTLRCSSQSGHNTVSWYQQALGQGPQFIFQYYREEENGRGNFPPRFSGLQFPNYSSELNVNALELDDSALYLCASSFYSGNTIYFGEGSWLTVV.

This chain uses TRBV28 with TRBJ1-1; D unclear. CDR3 length: 15 amino acids. Germline CDR1 MDHEN, CDR2 SYDVKM. The V gene lost 6 bases and the J gene lost 1 base, with 15 bases spanning the gap. Here the CDR3 reads CASSYTGGRNTEAFF. DNA for the CDR3: TGTGCCAGCAGCTATACCGGAGGGAGGAACACTGAAGCTTTCTTT.

The rearrangement links TRBV25-1 to TRBJ2-1, with D possibly being TRBD2 (5 bases). Germline V CDR1 and CDR2: MGHDK, SYGVNS. This CDR3 has 16 amino acids. V lost 3 bases, J lost 0 bases, and 12 bases lay in between. CDR3 bases: TGTGCCAGCAGTGATCTAGCCGCCAGCTCCTACAATGAGCAGTTCTTC. Translation: CASSDLAASSYNEQFF.

The genes are TRBV5-1 and TRBJ1-1; 10 bases are a match to TRBD1. The germline V gene encodes CDR1 SGHRS and CDR2 YFSETQ. V lost 4 bases to trimming and J lost 6 bases; unmatched junction nucleotides: 9. The CDR3 covers 15 residues. CDR3 residues: CASSMTGQGSAEAFF. CDR3 nucleotide sequence: TGCGCCAGCAGCATGACGGGACAGGGGTCCGCTGAAGCTTTCTTT.

The chain has TRBV5-6 and TRBJ2-7; 7 nucleotides align to TRBD1. V trimming: 4 bases; J trimming: 5 bases; junction bases outside the gene matches: 6. Germline V gene lookup returns CDR1 SGHDT and CDR2 YYEEEE. The CDR3 totals 13 residues. Here the CDR3 DNA reads TGTGCCAGCAGCCGGAAACAGGGGCACGAGCAGTACTTC. Its translation is CASSRKQGHEQYF. Combining the CDR3 with reference TRBV5-6 and TRBJ2-7 gives the whole variable domain DAGVTQSPTHLIKTRGQQVTLRCSPKSGHDTVSWYQQALGQGPQFIFQYYEEEERQRGNFPDRFSGHQFPNYSSELNVNALLLGDSALYLCASSRKQGHEQYFGPGTRLTVT.

V and J are TRBV28 and TRBJ2-3, with D possibly being TRBD2 (6 bases). Germline V gives CDR1 MDHEN, CDR2 SYDVKM. V gave up 3 bases and J gave up 2 bases, with 12 bases separating them. The length of the CDR3 is 15 residues. The CDR3 reads CASSLAGLITDTQYF. Written as DNA, the CDR3 is TGTGCCAGCAGTTTGGCGGGACTCATCACAGATACGCAGTATTTT.

The V and J genes are TRBV5-1 and TRBJ1-1; 7 bases match TRBD1. CDR3 length: 17 residues. Trimming cost V 4 bases and J 1 base; bases outside gene matches: 13. Looked up from germline, CDR1 is SGHRS and CDR2 is YFSETQ. The CDR3 loop reads CASSPNRRQGRNTEAFF. CDR3 nucleotides: TGCGCCAGCAGCCCAAATCGAAGACAGGGAAGGAACACTGAAGCTTTCTTT.

J is TRBJ2-1 and V is TRBV11-1, with a weak D call TRBD1 (7 bases). Trimming pared 5 bases from V and 8 bases from J, leaving 16 bases between. In germline, CDR1 is SGHAT, CDR2 FQDESV (reference sequence). CDR3 length equals 14 residues. The CDR3 loop is CASSPQIRGDEQFF. The CDR3 DNA sequence: TGTGCCAGCAGCCCACAAATCAGGGGGGATGAGCAGTTCTTC.

The V gene is TRBV6-5, the J gene TRBJ2-4, with D perhaps TRBD1 (6 bases). This CDR3 region has 13 residues. CDR1 and CDR2 from the germline V gene are MNHEY and SVGAGI. Trimming took 7 bases from V and 6 from J, leaving 13 bases between them. CDR3 loop: CASTNGQLNIQYF. CDR3 coding DNA: TGTGCCAGCACCAATGGACAGCTAAACATTCAGTACTTC.

V and J are TRBV7-9 and TRBJ1-3, with TRBD1 matching 7 bases. Trimming at V came to 1 base and at J to 9 bases, leaving 18 bases not matched to a gene. Per germline, CDR1 SEHNR and CDR2 FQNEAQ (reference sequence). CDR3 length: 18 amino acids. The CDR3 is CASSLGGPRTGPVVTIYF. CDR3 DNA: TGTGCCAGCAGCTTAGGAGGGCCGCGGACAGGCCCGGTCGTCACCATATATTTT.

The chain uses TRBV5-1 and TRBJ2-5; 8 bases match TRBD2. CDR1 is SGHRS, CDR2 YFSETQ, per germline. J lost 1 base, V lost 9 bases, and 11 bases had no gene match. The CDR3 runs to 15 residues. CDR3 residues: CATSTASGSQETQYF. The CDR3 coding sequence is TGCGCCACCTCCACGGCCAGCGGGAGCCAAGAGACCCAGTACTTC.

This clone was observed once. The J gene is TRBJ1-6, the V gene TRBV25-1; no clear D. The germline gives CDR1 MGHDK, CDR2 SYGVNS. Trimming removed 1 base at V and 7 bases at J, with 11 bases between. The length of the CDR3 is 15 residues. The CDR3 sequence: CASSEFGPLNSPLHF. CDR3 bases: TGTGCCAGCAGTGAATTTGGGCCCCTAAATTCACCCCTCCACTTT.

The genes are TRBV11-3 and TRBJ2-2; D call uncertain. Germline CDR1 reads SGHNT; CDR2 reads YENEEA. V shed 5 bases and J shed 2 bases, with 9 bases lying between them. The CDR3 runs to 14 residues. CDR3 sequence reads: CASSISSNTGELFF. The CDR3 DNA reads as TGTGCCAGCAGCATCTCCTCTAACACCGGGGAGCTGTTTTTT.

The chain joins TRBV9 to TRBJ1-2, with TRBD1 as a possible D gene (6 bases). The V gene's germline CDR1 is SGDLS and CDR2 YYNGEE. V gave up 2 bases and J gave up 4 bases, with 9 bases separating them. CDR3 length: 13 amino acids. The CDR3 here is CASSVDSSYGYTF. The CDR3 DNA follows: TGTGCCAGCAGCGTGGACAGTAGCTATGGCTACACCTTC.

This clone turned up a few times. This chain uses TRBV20-1 with TRBJ1-1; D remains unclear. CDR3 length: 14 residues. Germline CDR1 reads DFQATT; CDR2 reads SNEGSKA (reference sequence). V lost 3 bases and J lost 1, with 12 bases in between. CDR3 DNA: TGCAGTGCTAGTGCCCTCAGAGGGAACACTGAAGCTTTCTTT. It is translated as CSASALRGNTEAFF.

This clone was counted a single time. V and J are TRBV2 and TRBJ2-1; 8 bases line up with TRBD1. Germline values: CDR1 SNHLY, CDR2 FYNNEI. The CDR3 is made up of 16 amino acids. The ends lost 5 bases at V and 7 bases at J; junction bases unmatched: 13. The CDR3 sequence is CASSTAADRVLNEQFF. The CDR3 DNA reads as TGTGCCAGCAGTACCGCCGCGGACAGGGTGTTGAATGAGCAGTTCTTC.

V and J are TRBV5-1 and TRBJ1-2; the D gene is possibly TRBD1 (5 bases). The CDR3 totals 15 residues. Per the germline V gene, CDR1 is SGHRS and CDR2 is YFSETQ. V was trimmed by 5 bases and J by 5 bases, leaving 19 bases between them. CDR3: CASRDYGHNTYGYTF. DNA for the CDR3: TGCGCCAGCAGAGATTACGGACACAATACTTATGGCTACACCTTC.

The table lists this clone with a count of one. The chain couples TRBV10-3 to TRBJ1-1, with D perhaps matching TRBD1 (6 bases). Per the germline V gene, CDR1 is ENHRY and CDR2 is SYGVKD. This CDR3 is 13 amino acids long. Trimming removed 6 bases at V and 3 bases at J, with 11 bases between. CDR3 in amino acids: CAIRPQGHTEAFF. The CDR3 DNA sequence: TGTGCCATCAGACCACAGGGCCACACTGAAGCTTTCTTT.

V usage is TRBV20-1 and J usage is TRBJ1-2; TRBD1 matches 8 bases. CDR1 and CDR2 from the germline V gene are DFQATT and SNEGSKA (reference sequence). There are 11 residues in the CDR3. The V gene end was trimmed by 6 bases and the J gene end by 6 bases; junction bases not matched to a gene: 3. CDR3: CSASTGDGYTF. Written as DNA, the CDR3 is TGCAGTGCCTCGACAGGGGATGGCTACACCTTC.

This sequence joins TRBV2 and TRBJ1-6, with 12 bases fitting TRBD1. V dropped 7 bases and J dropped 8; count of bases not matched to a gene: 24. The germline V gene has CDR1 SNHLY and CDR2 FYNNEI. This CDR3 is 21 amino acids long. The CDR3 region is CASMQFPKPGQGAIWDSPLHF. The DNA of the CDR3 is TGTGCCAGCATGCAGTTTCCCAAGCCGGGACAGGGGGCGATCTGGGATTCACCCCTCCACTTT.

The chain employs TRBV5-1 and TRBJ1-2; D is unclear. Germline assignment: CDR1 SGHRS and CDR2 YFSETQ. The CDR3 sequence is 14 residues long. The V end lost 5 bases, the J end lost 0 bases, and 11 bases lay between the germline ends. The CDR3 DNA is TGCGCCAGCAGTCCACAACAGTCTAACTATGGCTACACCTTC. Its protein is CASSPQQSNYGYTF.